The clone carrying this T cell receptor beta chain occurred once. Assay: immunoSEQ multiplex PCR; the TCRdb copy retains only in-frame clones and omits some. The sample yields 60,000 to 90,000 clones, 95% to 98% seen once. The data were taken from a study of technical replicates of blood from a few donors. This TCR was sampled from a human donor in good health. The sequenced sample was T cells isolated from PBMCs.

CDR3 sequence (DNA): TGTGCCAGTAGTTCCAGGGGGGAGAACATTCAGTACTTC. Translation gives CASSSRGENIQYF. The chain links TRBV19 to TRBJ2-4; a possible D gene is TRBD1 (7 bases). Germline V gene sequence: CDR1 LNHDA, CDR2 SQIVND (reference sequence). Trimming left V 5 bases short and J 7 bases short, with 12 bases between. The CDR3 extends over 13 amino acids.